The 7 T cell receptor beta chains given below trace back to one sample, sequenced in a study of identical twins. TCRdb re-called the 5' RACE reads through MiXCR, storing one row per CDR3 protein. The sample records approximately 630,000 distinct CDR3 sequences, just over 7% being singletons. The same data also went into a second study, on yellow fever vaccine responses in identical twins.

Sequenced material: PBMCs. Every receptor here comes from a woman aged 18 to 35 in good health.

This clonotype occurred a few times. The chain is built from TRBV28 and TRBJ2-1; 10 positions match TRBD1. J lost 5 bases, V lost 3 bases, and 4 bases had no gene match. There are 15 residues in the CDR3. The V gene's germline CDR1 is MDHEN and CDR2 SYDVKM. The CDR3 sequence: CASSLRDRGHNEQFF. CDR3 bases: TGTGCCAGCAGTTTGAGGGACAGGGGCCACAATGAGCAGTTCTTC.

At least ten counts were recorded for this clonotype. At one end, the junction sequence differs from germline, possibly due to a read error. V gene TRBV12-3 or TRBV12-4 combines with J gene TRBJ1-3, with TRBD1 matching 9 bases. The CDR3 extends over 14 amino acids. CDR3 in amino acids: CASTEPGQGSTIYF. For the CDR3, the DNA is TGTGCCAGCACCGAACCGGGACAGGGAAGCACCATATATTTT.

The V and J genes are TRBV6-4 and TRBJ1-2; TRBD1 might be the D (6 bases). Trimming removed 7 bases at V and 7 bases at J, with 10 bases between. The CDR3 runs 11 residues. In germline, CDR1 is MRHNA, CDR2 SNTAGT. CDR3 region: CASIGGSGYTF. The CDR3 bases are TGTGCCAGCATAGGGGGTAGTGGCTACACCTTC.

The chain couples TRBV7-3 to TRBJ2-3; 8 bases fit TRBD2. Germline CDR1 and CDR2: SGHTA and FQGTGA. The CDR3 totals 16 residues. The trim removed 4 bases at V and 0 bases at J, leaving 6 bases unmatched. The CDR3 reads CASSSLADSSTDTQYF. In nucleotides, the CDR3 is TGTGCCAGCAGCTCACTAGCGGATTCTAGCACAGATACGCAGTATTTT.

This chain uses TRBV7-9 with TRBJ2-3; 9 bases align to TRBD2. The germline V gene has CDR1 SEHNR and CDR2 FQNEAQ (reference sequence). There are 16 residues in the CDR3. V lost 1 base to trimming and J lost 5 bases; unmatched junction nucleotides: 7. DNA of the CDR3: TGTGCCAGCAGCTTAGAAGTAGCGGGAGTCAGAGATACGCAGTATTTT. Translating gives CASSLEVAGVRDTQYF.

The chain has TRBV7-6 and TRBJ2-1, with 8 bases matching TRBD2. CDR1 is SGHVS and CDR2 is FNYEAQ in the germline V gene. The V gene end was trimmed by 5 bases and the J gene end by 10 bases; junction bases not matched to a gene: 19. The CDR3 totals 17 residues. The CDR3 region has the DNA TGTGCCAGCAGCCCGATAGCGGGATACCCTCCGGTAGGGGAGCAGTTCTTC. This gives the protein CASSPIAGYPPVGEQFF.

This clonotype showed up just a few times. The chain links TRBV7-2 to TRBJ1-6, with 8 bases aligning to TRBD1. Unmatched junction bases numbered 9, after V lost 4 bases and J lost 7 bases. The CDR3 has 16 residues. Per the germline V gene, CDR1 is SGHTA and CDR2 is FQGNSA. The CDR3 nucleotides read TGTGCCAGCAGCTACTTAAGACAGGGGCGGAATTCACCCCTCCACTTT. It codes for CASSYLRQGRNSPLHF.